The TCR beta chain under discussion was sequenced for a study of PD-1 and CTLA-4 blockade in melanoma. CDR3 length equals 17 residues. Between the trimmed V and J ends, which lost 2 bases and 0 bases, there was a span of 16 bases. Germline assignment: CDR1 SEHNR and CDR2 FQNEAQ (reference sequence). TCRdb's table, derived via immunoSEQ multiplex PCR, lists solely in-frame clones and lacks some. The sample holds roughly 16,000 clones; 65% to 75% are singletons and the top ten take approximately 15%. This sequence joins TRBV7-9 and TRBJ1-2; D is unresolved. Sequences were derived from CD8+ T cells from peripheral blood, sampled before anti-PD-1 treatment. This receptor was obtained from a human donor with melanoma. For the CDR3, the DNA is TGTGCCAGCAGCTTAAAAACCCGCCAGCCTGCTAACTATGGCTACACCTTC. Its protein product is CASSLKTRQPANYGYTF.